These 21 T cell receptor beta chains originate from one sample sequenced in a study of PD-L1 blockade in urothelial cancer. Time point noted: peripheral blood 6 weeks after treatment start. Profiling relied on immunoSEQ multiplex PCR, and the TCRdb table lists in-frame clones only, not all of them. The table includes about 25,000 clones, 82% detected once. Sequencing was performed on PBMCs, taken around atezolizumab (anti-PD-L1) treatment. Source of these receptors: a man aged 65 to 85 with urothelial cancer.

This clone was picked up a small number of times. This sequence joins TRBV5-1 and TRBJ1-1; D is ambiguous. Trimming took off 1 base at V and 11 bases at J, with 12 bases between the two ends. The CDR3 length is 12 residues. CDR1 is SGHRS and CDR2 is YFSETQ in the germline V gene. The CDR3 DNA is TGCGCCAGCAGCTTGTATGGGTTACAGGCTTTCTTT. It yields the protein CASSLYGLQAFF.

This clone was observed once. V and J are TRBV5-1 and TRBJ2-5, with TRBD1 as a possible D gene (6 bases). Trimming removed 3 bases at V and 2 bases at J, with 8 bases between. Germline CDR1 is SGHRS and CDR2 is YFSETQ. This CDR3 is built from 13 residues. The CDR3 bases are TGCGCCAGCAGCTCGACAGGACAAGAGACCCAGTACTTC. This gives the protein CASSSTGQETQYF.

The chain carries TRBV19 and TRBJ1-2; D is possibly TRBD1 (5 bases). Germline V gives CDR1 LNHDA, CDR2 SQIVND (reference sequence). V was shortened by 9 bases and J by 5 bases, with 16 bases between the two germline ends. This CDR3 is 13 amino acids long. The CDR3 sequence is CASLNRGGYGYTF. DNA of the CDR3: TGTGCCAGCCTCAACCGGGGGGGGTATGGCTACACCTTC. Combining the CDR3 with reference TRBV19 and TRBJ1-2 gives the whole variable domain DGGITQSPKYLFRKEGQNVTLSCEQNLNHDAMYWYRQDPGQGLRLIYYSQIVNDFQKGDIAEGYSVSREKKESFPLTVTSAQKNPTAFYLCASLNRGGYGYTFGSGTRLTVV.

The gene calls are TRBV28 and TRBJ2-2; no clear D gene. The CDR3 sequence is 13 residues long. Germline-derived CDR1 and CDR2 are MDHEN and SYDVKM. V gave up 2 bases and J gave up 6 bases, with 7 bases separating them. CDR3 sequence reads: CASSLQVPGELFF. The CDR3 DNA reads TGTGCCAGCAGTTTACAGGTGCCCGGGGAGCTGTTTTTT.

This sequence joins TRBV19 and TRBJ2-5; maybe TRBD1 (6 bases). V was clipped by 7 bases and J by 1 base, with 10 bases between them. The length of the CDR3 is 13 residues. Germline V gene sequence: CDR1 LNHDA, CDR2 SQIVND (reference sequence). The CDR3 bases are TGTGCCAGTAATCAGGACAGCCAAGAGACCCAGTACTTC. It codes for CASNQDSQETQYF.

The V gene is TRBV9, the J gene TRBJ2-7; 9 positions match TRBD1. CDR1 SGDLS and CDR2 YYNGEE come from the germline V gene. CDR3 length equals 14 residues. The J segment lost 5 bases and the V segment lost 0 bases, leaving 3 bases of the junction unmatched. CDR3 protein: CASSVDRGRNEQYF. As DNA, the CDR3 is TGTGCCAGCAGCGTAGACAGGGGGCGGAACGAGCAGTACTTC.

CDR3 nucleotide sequence: TGTGCCAGCAGCTTGGAAGGGGGCGCAGAAAATCAGCCCCAGCATTTT. It specifies CASSLEGGAENQPQHF. The chain uses TRBV5-6 and TRBJ1-5; 7 positions match TRBD1. This CDR3 has 16 residues. V shed 0 bases and J 4 bases; nucleotides not matched to a gene: 7. Germline V lookup: CDR1 SGHDT, CDR2 YYEEEE.

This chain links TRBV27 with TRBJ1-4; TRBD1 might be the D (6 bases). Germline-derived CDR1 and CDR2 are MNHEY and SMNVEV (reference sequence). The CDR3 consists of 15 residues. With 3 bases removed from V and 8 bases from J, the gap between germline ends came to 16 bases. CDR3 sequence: CASSFRTAEREKLFF. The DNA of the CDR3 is TGTGCCAGCAGTTTCAGGACAGCAGAAAGGGAAAAACTGTTTTTT.

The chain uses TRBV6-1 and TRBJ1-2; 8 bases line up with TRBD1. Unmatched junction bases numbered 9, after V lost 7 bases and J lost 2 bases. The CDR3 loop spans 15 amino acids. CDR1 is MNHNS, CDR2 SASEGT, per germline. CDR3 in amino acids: CASTVGQGQNYGYTF. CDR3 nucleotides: TGTGCCAGCACCGTAGGACAGGGCCAAAACTATGGCTACACCTTC.

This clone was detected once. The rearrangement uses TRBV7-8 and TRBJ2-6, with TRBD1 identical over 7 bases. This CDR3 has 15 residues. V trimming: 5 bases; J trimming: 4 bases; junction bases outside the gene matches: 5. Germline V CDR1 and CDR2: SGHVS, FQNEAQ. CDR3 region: CASSPDRAGANVLTF. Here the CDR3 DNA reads TGTGCCAGCAGCCCCGACAGGGCCGGGGCCAACGTCCTGACTTTC.

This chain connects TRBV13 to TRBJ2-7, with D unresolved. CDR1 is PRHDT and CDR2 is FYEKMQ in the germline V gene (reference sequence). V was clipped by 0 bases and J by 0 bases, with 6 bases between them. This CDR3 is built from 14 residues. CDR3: CASSLGSSSYEQYF. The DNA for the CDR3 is TGTGCCAGCAGCTTAGGGTCCAGCTCCTACGAGCAGTACTTC. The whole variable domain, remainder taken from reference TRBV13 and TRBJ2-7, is AAGVIQSPRHLIKEKRETATLKCYPIPRHDTVYWYQQGPGQDPQFLISFYEKMQSDKGSIPDRFSAQQFSDYHSELNMSSLELGDSALYFCASSLGSSSYEQYFGPGTRLTVT.

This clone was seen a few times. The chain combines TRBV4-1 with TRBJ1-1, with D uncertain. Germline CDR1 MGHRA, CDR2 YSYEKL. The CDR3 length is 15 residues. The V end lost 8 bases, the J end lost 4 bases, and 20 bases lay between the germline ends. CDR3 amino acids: CASQPIYPGITEAFF. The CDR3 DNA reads TGCGCCAGCCAGCCAATTTATCCGGGTATCACTGAAGCTTTCTTT.

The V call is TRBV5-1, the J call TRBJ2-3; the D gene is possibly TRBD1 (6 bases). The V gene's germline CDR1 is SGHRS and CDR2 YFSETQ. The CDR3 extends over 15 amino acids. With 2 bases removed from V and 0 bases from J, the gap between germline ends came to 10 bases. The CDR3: CASSFYTGSTDTQYF. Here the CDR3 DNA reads TGCGCCAGCAGCTTCTACACAGGGAGCACAGATACGCAGTATTTT. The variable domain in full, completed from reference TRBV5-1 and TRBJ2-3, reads KAGVTQTPRYLIKTRGQQVTLSCSPISGHRSVSWYQQTPGQGLQFLFEYFSETQRNKGNFPGRFSGRQFSNSRSEMNVSTLELGDSALYLCASSFYTGSTDTQYFGPGTRLTVL.

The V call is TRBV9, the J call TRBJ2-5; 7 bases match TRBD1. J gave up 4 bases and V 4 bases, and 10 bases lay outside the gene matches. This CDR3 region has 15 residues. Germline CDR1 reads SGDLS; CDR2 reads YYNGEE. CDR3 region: CASSPQGYPGETQYF. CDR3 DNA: TGTGCCAGCAGCCCACAGGGGTACCCGGGAGAGACCCAGTACTTC.

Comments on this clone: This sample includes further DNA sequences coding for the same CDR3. CDR3 sequence reads: CASRTGNTEAFF. CDR3 DNA sequence: TGTGCCAGCAGGACAGGGAACACTGAAGCTTTCTTT. V and J are TRBV7-9 and TRBJ1-1, with TRBD1 as a possible D gene (6 bases). V lost 6 bases and J lost 1, with 6 bases in between. Germline V gene lookup returns CDR1 SEHNR and CDR2 FQNEAQ (reference sequence). The CDR3 covers 12 residues.

CDR3 sequence (DNA): TGTGCCAGCAGCGCCTTGGGCGGGAGGGGCAACAATGAGCAGTTCTTC. Translated: CASSALGGRGNNEQFF. V is TRBV9 and J is TRBJ2-1, with TRBD2 matching 9 bases. V was clipped by 3 bases and J by 5 bases; unmatched bases: 9. CDR1 and CDR2 (germline): SGDLS, YYNGEE. The CDR3 is 16 amino acids.

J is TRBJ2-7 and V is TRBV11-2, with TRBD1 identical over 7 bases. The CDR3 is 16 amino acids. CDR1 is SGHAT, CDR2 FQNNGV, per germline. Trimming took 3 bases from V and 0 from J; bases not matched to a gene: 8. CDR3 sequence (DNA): TGTGCCAGCAGCTTTTCCCCTAGGGACAGCTCCTACGAGCAGTACTTC. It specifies CASSFSPRDSSYEQYF.

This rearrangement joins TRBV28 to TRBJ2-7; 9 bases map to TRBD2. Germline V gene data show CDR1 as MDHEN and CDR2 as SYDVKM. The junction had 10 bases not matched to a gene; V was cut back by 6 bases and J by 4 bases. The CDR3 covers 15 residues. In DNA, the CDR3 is TGTGCCAGCAGCACGCCGGCTAGCGGGACTTACGAGCAGTACTTC. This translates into CASSTPASGTYEQYF.

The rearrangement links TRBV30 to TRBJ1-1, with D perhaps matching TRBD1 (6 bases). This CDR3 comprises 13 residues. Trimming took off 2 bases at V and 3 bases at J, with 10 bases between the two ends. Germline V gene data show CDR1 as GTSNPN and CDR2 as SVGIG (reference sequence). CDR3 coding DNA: TGTGCCTGGAGTTCTAGGACAGACACTGAAGCTTTCTTT. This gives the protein CAWSSRTDTEAFF.

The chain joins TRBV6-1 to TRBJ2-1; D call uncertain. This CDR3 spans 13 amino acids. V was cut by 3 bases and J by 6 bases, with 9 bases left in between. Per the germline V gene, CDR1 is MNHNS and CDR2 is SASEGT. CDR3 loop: CASSDFVSNEQFF. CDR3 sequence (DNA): TGTGCCAGCAGTGATTTTGTCTCCAATGAGCAGTTCTTC.

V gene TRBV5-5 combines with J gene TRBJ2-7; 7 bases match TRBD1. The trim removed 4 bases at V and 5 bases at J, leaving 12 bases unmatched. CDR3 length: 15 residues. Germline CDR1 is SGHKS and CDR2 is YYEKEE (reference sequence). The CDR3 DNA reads TGTGCCAGCAGCCCTATTACAGGGGCCCGCAACGAGCAGTACTTC. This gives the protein CASSPITGARNEQYF.